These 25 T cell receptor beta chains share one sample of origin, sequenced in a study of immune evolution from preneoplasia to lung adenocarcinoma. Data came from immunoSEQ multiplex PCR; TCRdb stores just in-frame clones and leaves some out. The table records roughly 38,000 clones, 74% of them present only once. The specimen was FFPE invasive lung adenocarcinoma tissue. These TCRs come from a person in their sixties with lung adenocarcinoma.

The CDR3 nucleotides are TGTGCCAGCAGTACCTGGACAGGGGGGGTCACTGAAGCTTTCTTT. Translating it yields CASSTWTGGVTEAFF. J is TRBJ1-1 and V is TRBV6-1, with 10 positions matching TRBD1. The CDR3 covers 15 residues. The V segment lost 5 bases and the J segment 4 bases; nucleotides outside the gene matches: 7. Germline V gene sequence: CDR1 MNHNS, CDR2 SASEGT.

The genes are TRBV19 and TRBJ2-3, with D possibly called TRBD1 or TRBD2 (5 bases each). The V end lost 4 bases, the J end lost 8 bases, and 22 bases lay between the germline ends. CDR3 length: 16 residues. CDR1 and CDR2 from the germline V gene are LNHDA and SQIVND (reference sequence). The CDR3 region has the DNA TGTGCCAGTAGTAGTATGGCTAGCTTAGCGCAGGGTACGCAGTATTTT. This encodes CASSSMASLAQGTQYF.

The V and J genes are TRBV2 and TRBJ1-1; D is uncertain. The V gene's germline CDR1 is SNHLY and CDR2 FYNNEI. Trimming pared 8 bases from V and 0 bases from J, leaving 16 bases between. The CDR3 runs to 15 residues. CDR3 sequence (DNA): TGTGCCAGCCCTCGAATTGGGTGGTTGAACACTGAAGCTTTCTTT. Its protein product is CASPRIGWLNTEAFF.

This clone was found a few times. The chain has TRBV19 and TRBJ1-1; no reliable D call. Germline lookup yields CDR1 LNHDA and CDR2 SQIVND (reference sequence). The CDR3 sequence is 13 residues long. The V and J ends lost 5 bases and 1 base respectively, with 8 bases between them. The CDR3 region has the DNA TGTGCCAGTAGTTTTGTTGAGAACACTGAAGCTTTCTTT. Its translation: CASSFVENTEAFF.

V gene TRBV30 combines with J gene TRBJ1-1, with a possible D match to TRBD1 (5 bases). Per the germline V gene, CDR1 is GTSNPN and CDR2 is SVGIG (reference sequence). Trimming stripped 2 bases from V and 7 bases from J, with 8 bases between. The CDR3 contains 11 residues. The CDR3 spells CAWSRGGEAFF. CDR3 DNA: TGTGCCTGGAGTAGGGGCGGTGAAGCTTTCTTT.

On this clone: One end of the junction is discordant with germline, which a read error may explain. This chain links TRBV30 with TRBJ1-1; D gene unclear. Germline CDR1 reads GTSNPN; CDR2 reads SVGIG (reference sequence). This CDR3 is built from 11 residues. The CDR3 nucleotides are TGTGCCCGGAGTCGGGTCACTGAAGCTTTCTTT. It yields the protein CARSRVTEAFF.

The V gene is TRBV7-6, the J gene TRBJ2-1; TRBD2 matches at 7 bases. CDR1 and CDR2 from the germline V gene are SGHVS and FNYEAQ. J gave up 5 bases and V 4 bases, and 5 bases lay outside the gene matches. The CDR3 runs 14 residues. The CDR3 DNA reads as TGTGCCAGCAGCTCCAGGGCGGGAGACAATGAGCAGTTCTTC. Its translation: CASSSRAGDNEQFF.

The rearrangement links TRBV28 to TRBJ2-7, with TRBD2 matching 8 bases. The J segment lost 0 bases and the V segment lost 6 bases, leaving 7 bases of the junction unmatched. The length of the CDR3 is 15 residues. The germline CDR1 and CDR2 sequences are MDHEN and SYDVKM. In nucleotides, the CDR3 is TGTGCCAGCAGCTCAGGGGCGGGGGGCTCCTACGAGCAGTACTTC. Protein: CASSSGAGGSYEQYF. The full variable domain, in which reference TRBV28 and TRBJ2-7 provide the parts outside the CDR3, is DVKVTQSSRYLVKRTGEKVFLECVQDMDHENMFWYRQDPGLGLRLIYFSYDVKMKEKGDIPEGYSVSREKKERFSLILESASTNQTSMYLCASSSGAGGSYEQYFGPGTRLTVT.

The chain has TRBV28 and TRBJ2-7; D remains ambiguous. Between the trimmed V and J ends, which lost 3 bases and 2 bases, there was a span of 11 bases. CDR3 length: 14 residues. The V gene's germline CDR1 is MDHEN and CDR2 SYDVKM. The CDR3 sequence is CASSFNGPTYEQYF. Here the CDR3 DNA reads TGTGCCAGCAGTTTCAACGGGCCTACCTACGAGCAGTACTTC.

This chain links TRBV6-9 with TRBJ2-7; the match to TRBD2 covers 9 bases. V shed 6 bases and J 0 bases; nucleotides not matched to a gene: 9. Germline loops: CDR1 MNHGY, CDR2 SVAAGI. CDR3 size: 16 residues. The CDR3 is CASRRPGTSSSYEQYF. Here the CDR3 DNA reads TGTGCCAGCAGACGCCCCGGGACTAGCAGCTCCTACGAGCAGTACTTC.

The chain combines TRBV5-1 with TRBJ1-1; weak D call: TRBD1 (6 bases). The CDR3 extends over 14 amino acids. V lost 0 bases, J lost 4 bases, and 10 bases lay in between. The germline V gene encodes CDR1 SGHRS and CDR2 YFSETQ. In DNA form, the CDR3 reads TGCGCCAGCAGCTTGGAAGGGGGGAGCACTGAAGCTTTCTTT. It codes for CASSLEGGSTEAFF.

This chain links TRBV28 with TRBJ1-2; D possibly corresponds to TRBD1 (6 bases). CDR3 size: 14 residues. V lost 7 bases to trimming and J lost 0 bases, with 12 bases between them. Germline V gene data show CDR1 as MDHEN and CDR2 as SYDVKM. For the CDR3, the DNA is TGTGCCAGCACAAAATCAGGGGCTAACTATGGCTACACCTTC. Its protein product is CASTKSGANYGYTF.

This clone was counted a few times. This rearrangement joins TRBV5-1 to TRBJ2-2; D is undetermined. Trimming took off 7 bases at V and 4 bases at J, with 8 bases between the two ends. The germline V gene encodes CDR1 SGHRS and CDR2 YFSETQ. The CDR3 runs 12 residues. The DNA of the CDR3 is TGCGCCAGCCGCCACCCCACCGGGGAGCTGTTTTTT. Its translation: CASRHPTGELFF. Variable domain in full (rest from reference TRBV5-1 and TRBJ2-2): KAGVTQTPRYLIKTRGQQVTLSCSPISGHRSVSWYQQTPGQGLQFLFEYFSETQRNKGNFPGRFSGRQFSNSRSEMNVSTLELGDSALYLCASRHPTGELFFGEGSRLTVL.

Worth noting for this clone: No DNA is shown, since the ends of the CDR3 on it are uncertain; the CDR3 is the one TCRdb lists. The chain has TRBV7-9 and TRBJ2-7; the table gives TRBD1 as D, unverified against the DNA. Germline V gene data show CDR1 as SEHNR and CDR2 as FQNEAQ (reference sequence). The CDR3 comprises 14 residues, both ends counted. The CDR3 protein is CASSFTGLMSVQYF.

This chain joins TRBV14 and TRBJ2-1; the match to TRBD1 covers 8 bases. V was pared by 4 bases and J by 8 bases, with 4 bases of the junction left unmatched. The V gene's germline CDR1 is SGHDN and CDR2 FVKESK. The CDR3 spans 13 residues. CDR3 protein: CASSRGQGYEQFF. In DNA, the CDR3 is TGTGCCAGCAGCCGCGGACAGGGCTATGAGCAGTTCTTC.

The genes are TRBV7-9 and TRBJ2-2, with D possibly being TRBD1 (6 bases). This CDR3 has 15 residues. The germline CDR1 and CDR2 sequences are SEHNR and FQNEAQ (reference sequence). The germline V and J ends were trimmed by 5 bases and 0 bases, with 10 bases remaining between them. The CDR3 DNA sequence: TGTGCCAGCAGCCCCGGACAGACGAACACCGGGGAGCTGTTTTTT. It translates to CASSPGQTNTGELFF.

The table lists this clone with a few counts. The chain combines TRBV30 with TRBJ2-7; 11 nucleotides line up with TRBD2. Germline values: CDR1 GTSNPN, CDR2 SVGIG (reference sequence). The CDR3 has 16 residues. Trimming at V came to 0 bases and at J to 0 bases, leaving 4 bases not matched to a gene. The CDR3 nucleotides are TGTGCCTGGAGTGTGGGACTAGCGGATAGCTCCTACGAGCAGTACTTC. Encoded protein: CAWSVGLADSSYEQYF.

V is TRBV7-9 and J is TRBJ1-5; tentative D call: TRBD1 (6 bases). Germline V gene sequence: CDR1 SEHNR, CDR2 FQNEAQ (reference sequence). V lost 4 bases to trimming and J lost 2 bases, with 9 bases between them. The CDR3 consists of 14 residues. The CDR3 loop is CASSSPGGNQPQHF. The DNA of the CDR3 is TGTGCCAGCAGCTCGCCAGGGGGCAATCAGCCCCAGCATTTT.

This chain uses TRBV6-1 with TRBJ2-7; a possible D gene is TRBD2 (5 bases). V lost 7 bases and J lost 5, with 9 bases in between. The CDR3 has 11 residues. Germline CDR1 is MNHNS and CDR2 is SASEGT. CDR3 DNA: TGTGCCAGCACCCGGGGTGACGAGCAGTACTTC. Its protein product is CASTRGDEQYF.

CDR3 loop: CASWGTRNQPQHF. The DNA for the CDR3 is TGTGCCAGCTGGGGGACACGGAATCAGCCCCAGCATTTT. The J gene is TRBJ1-5, the V gene TRBV28; a possible D gene is TRBD1 (6 bases). CDR1 is MDHEN and CDR2 is SYDVKM in the germline V gene. V was pared by 8 bases and J by 4 bases, with 12 bases between. The CDR3 spans 13 residues.

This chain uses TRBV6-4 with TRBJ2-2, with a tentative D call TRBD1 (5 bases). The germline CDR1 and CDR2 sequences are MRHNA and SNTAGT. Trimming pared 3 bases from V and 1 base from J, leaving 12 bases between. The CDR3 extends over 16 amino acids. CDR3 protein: CASSEDTTGNTGELFF. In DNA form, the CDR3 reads TGTGCCAGCAGTGAGGACACCACAGGGAACACCGGGGAGCTGTTTTTT.

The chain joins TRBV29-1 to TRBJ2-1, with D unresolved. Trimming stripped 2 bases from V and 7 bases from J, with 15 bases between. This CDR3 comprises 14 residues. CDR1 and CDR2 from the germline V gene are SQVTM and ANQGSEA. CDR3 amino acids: CSVERQASFNEQFF. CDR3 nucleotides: TGCAGCGTTGAACGGCAGGCTTCCTTTAATGAGCAGTTCTTC.

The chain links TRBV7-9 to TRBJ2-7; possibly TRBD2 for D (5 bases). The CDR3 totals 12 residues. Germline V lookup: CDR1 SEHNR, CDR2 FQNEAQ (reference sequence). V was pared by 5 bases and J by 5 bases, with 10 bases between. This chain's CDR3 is CASSPTGDEQYF. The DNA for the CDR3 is TGTGCCAGCAGCCCCACCGGGGACGAGCAGTACTTC.

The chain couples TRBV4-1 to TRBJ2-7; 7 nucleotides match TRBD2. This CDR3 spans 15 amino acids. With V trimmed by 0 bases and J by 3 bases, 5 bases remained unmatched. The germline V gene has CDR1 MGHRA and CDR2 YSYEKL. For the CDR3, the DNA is TGCGCCAGCAGCCAAGATAGCGGGCAAGTCTACGAGCAGTACTTC. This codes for CASSQDSGQVYEQYF.

Here the CDR3 reads CALGDRGPDTQYF. The CDR3 region has the DNA TGTGCCCTAGGAGACAGGGGCCCAGATACGCAGTATTTT. This chain joins TRBV28 and TRBJ2-3; TRBD1 aligns across 8 bases. J gave up 4 bases and V 11 bases, and 8 bases lay outside the gene matches. Germline CDR1 and CDR2: MDHEN and SYDVKM. The CDR3 length is 13 residues.